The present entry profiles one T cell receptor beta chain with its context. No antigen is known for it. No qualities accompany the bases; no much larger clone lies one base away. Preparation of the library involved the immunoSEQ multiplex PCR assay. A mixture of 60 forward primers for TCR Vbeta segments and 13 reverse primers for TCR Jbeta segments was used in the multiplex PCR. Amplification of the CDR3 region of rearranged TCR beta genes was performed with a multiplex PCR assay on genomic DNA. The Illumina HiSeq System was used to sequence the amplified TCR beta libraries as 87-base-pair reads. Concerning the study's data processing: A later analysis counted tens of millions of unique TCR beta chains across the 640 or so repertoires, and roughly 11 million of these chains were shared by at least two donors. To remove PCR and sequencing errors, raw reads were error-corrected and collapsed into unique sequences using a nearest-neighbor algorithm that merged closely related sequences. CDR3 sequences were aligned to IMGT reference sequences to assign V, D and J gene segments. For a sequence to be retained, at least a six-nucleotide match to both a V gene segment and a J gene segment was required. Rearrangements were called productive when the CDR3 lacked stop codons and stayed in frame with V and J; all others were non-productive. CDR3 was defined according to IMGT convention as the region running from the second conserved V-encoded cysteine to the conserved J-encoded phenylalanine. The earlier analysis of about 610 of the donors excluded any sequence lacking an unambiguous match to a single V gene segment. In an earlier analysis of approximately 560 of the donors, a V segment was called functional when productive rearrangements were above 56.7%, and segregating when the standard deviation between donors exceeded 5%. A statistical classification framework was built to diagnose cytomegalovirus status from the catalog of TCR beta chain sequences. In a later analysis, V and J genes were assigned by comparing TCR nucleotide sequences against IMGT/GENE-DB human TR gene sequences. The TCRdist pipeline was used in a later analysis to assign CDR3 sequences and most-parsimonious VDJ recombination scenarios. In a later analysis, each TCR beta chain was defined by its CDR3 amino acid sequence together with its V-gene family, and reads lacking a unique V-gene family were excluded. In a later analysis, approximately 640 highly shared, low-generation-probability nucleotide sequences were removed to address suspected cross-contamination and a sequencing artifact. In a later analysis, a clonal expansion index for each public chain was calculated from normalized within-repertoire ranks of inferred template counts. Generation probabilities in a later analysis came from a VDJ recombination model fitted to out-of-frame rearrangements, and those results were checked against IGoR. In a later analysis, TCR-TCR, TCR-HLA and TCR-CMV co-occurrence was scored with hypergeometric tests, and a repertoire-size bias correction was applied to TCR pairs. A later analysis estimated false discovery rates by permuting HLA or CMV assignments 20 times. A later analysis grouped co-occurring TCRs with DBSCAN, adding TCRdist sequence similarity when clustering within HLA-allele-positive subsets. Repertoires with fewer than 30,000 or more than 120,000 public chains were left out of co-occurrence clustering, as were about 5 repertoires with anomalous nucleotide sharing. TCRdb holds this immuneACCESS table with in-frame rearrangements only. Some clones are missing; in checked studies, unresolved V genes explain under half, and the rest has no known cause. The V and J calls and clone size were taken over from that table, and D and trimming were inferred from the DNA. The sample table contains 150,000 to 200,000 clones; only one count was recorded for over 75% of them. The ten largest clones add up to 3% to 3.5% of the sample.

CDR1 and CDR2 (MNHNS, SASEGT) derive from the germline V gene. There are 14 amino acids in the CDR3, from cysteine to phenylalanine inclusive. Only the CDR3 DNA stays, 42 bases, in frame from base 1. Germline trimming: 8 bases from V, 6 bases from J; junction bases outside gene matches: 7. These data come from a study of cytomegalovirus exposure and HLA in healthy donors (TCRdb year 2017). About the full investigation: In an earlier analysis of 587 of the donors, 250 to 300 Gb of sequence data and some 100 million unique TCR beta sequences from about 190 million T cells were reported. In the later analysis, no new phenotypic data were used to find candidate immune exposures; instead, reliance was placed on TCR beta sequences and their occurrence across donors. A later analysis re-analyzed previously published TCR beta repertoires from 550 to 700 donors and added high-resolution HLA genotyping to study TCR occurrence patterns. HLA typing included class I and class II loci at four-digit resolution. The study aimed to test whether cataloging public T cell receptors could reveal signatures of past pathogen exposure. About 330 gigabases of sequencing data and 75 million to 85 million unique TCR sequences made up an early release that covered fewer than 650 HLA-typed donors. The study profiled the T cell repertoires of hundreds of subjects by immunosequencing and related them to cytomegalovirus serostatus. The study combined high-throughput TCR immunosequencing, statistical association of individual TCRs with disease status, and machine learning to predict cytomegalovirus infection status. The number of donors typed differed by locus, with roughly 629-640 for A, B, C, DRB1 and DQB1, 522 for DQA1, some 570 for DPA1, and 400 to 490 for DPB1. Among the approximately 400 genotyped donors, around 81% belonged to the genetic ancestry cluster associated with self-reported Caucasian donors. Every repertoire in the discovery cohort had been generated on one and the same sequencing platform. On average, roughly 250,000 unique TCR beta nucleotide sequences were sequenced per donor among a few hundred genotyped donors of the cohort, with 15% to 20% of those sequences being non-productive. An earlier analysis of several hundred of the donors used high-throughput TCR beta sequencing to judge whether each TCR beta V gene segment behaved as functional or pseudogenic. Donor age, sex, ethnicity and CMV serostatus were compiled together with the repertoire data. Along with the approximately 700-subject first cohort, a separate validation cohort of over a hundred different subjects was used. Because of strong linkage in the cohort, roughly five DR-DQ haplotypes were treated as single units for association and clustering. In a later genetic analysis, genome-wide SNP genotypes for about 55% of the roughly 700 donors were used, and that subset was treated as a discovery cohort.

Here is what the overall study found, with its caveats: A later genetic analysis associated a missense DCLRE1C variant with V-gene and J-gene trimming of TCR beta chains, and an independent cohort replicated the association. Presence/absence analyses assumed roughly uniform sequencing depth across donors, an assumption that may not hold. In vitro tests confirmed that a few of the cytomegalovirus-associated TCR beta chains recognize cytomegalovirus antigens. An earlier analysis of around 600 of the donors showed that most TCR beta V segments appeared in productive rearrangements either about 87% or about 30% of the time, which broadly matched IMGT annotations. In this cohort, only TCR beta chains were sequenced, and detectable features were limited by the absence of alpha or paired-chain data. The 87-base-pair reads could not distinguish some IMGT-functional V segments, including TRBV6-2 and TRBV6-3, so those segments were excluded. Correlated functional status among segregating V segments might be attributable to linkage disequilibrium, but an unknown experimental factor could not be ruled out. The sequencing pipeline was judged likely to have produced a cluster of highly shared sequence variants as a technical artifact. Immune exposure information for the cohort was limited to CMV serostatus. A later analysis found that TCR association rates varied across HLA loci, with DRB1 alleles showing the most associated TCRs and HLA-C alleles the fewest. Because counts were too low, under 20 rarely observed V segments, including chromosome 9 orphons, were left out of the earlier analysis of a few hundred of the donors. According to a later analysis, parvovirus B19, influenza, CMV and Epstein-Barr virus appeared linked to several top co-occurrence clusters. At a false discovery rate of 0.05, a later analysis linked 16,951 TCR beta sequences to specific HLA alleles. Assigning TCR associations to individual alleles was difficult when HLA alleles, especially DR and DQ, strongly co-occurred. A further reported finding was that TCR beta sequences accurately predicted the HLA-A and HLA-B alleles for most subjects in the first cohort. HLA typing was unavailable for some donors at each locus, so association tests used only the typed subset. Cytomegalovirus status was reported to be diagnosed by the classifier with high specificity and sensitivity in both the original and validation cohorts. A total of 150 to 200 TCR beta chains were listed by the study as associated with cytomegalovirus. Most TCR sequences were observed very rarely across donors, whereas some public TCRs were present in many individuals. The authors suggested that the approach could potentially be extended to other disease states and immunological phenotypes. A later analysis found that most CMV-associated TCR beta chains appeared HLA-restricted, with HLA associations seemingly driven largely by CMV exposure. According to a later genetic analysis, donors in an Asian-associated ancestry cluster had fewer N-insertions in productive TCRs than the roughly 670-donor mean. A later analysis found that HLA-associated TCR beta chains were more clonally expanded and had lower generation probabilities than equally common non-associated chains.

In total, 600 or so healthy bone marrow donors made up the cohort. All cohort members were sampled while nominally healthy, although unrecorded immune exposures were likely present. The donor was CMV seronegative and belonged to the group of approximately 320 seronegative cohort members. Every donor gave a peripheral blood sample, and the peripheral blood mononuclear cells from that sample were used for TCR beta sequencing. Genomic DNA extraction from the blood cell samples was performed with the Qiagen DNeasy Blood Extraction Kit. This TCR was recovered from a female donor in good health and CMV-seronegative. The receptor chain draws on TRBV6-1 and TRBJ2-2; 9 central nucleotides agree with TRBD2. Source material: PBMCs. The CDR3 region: CASRRREGAGELFF. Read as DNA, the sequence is TGTGCCAGCCGAAGGCGGGAGGGCGCCGGGGAGCTGTTTTTT.